These 18 T cell receptor beta chains were sequenced from one sample in a study of identical twins. TCRdb ran MiXCR on the 5' RACE reads and lists one entry per CDR3 protein. Of under 450,000 distinct CDR3 sequences listed, less than 20% are singletons. Sequenced: naive T cells sorted from blood. These receptor sequences come from a man aged 45-65 years in good health.

This clonotype appeared many times. The J gene is TRBJ1-1, the V gene TRBV2; 7 positions agree with TRBD1. V was pared by 1 base and J by 9 bases, with 5 bases of the junction left unmatched. The CDR3 has 13 amino acids. Germline V CDR1 and CDR2: SNHLY, FYNNEI. The CDR3 spells CASSEGGRGKAFF. The CDR3, as DNA: TGTGCCAGCAGTGAAGGAGGCAGGGGGAAAGCTTTCTTT.

This clonotype was observed at least ten times. The J gene is TRBJ2-1, the V gene TRBV20-1; D call uncertain. This CDR3 comprises 15 residues. The V gene lost 5 bases and the J gene lost 0 bases, with 14 bases spanning the gap. Germline CDR1 is DFQATT and CDR2 is SNEGSKA (reference sequence). The CDR3 nucleotides read TGCAGTGCTTTTGAACAAGTGAACTCCTACAATGAGCAGTTCTTC. It is translated as CSAFEQVNSYNEQFF.

The chain carries TRBV11-2 and TRBJ2-7; D is ambiguous. V was cut by 5 bases and J by 2 bases, with 10 bases left in between. The CDR3 is made up of 13 amino acids. The germline gives CDR1 SGHAT, CDR2 FQNNGV. The CDR3 DNA reads as TGTGCCAGCAGCGTCGATAGGCCCTACGAGCAGTACTTC. As protein: CASSVDRPYEQYF. The full variable domain, rest sourced from reference TRBV11-2 and TRBJ2-7, is EAGVAQSPRYKIIEKRQSVAFWCNPISGHATLYWYQQILGQGPKLLIQFQNNGVVDDSQLPKDRFSAERLKGVDSTLKIQPAKLEDSAVYLCASSVDRPYEQYFGPGTRLTVT.

The sample holds a few counts of this clonotype. The DNA of the CDR3 is TGCAGTGCTAGACGGGGGCAGGGAGGATCCGGGGAGCTGTTTTTT. Translated: CSARRGQGGSGELFF. The rearrangement links TRBV20-1 to TRBJ2-2, with D tentatively TRBD1 or TRBD2 (6 bases each). The CDR3 totals 15 residues. V was cut by 2 bases and J by 6 bases, with 16 bases left in between. Germline-derived CDR1 and CDR2 are DFQATT and SNEGSKA (reference sequence).

This clonotype was counted only a few times. The rearrangement joins TRBV4-2 to TRBJ2-1; TRBD1 agrees at 7 bases. V lost 1 base to trimming and J lost 5 bases; unmatched junction nucleotides: 23. This CDR3 is built from 21 residues. CDR1 and CDR2 from the germline V gene are LGHNA and YNFKEQ. This CDR3 reads CASSQGPPKITGAPLDNEQFF. The CDR3 DNA sequence: TGTGCCAGCAGCCAAGGACCACCAAAGATTACAGGGGCCCCCCTCGACAATGAGCAGTTCTTC.

Turning to this clonotype: A clone one base away is much larger, so this may be a read error. Here the CDR3 reads CSVEGLGLVSSYEQYF. CDR3 bases: TGCAGCGTTGAAGGCCTGGGACTAGTTTCCTCCTACGAGCAGTACTTC. V usage is TRBV29-1 and J usage is TRBJ2-7; 8 positions match TRBD2. Unmatched junction bases numbered 8, after V lost 1 base and J lost 0 bases. This CDR3 is 16 amino acids long. Germline CDR1 is SQVTM and CDR2 is ANQGSEA.

This chain links TRBV10-3 with TRBJ2-3, with D perhaps matching TRBD1 (5 bases). Per the germline V gene, CDR1 is ENHRY and CDR2 is SYGVKD. The CDR3 totals 14 residues. The V end was cut by 10 bases, the J end by 4 bases, with 18 bases between. The CDR3 bases are TGTGCCACCCAGGGAACGTCCTACTCAGATACGCAGTATTTT. Its translation is CATQGTSYSDTQYF.

This clonotype was counted many times. The V and J genes are TRBV27 and TRBJ2-1; the D is unclear. Germline V lookup: CDR1 MNHEY, CDR2 SMNVEV (reference sequence). The V and J ends lost 3 bases and 6 bases respectively, with 21 bases between them. There are 17 residues in the CDR3. The CDR3 DNA reads as TGTGCCAGCAGTTTCAGTATAATCGTAAGAAGTACCAATGAGCAGTTCTTC. Encoded protein: CASSFSIIVRSTNEQFF.

The chain carries TRBV5-1 and TRBJ2-3, with 7 bases that match TRBD1. V dropped 5 bases and J dropped 2; count of bases not matched to a gene: 5. The CDR3 spans 14 residues. Per the germline V gene, CDR1 is SGHRS and CDR2 is YFSETQ. CDR3 protein: CASRPGTATDTQYF. The DNA for the CDR3 is TGCGCCAGCAGGCCCGGGACAGCCACAGATACGCAGTATTTT.

This clonotype came up once. In DNA form, the CDR3 reads TGTGCCAGCAGCTTAGGCAGGGGGCATCCGAGAAACTATGGCTACACCTTC. This codes for CASSLGRGHPRNYGYTF. The V call is TRBV7-9, the J call TRBJ1-2, with TRBD1 identical over 8 bases. Per germline, CDR1 SEHNR and CDR2 FQNEAQ (reference sequence). The ends lost 1 base at V and 2 bases at J; junction bases unmatched: 9. The CDR3 loop spans 17 amino acids.

This clonotype was counted ten times or more. The chain links TRBV5-1 to TRBJ1-1; D gene ambiguous. V was cut by 2 bases and J by 3 bases, with 8 bases left in between. The CDR3 covers 13 residues. Germline-derived CDR1 and CDR2 are SGHRS and YFSETQ. CDR3 loop: CASSFRRDTEAFF. Written as DNA, the CDR3 is TGCGCCAGCAGCTTTAGGAGGGACACTGAAGCTTTCTTT.

This rearrangement joins TRBV15 to TRBJ2-5; D may be TRBD1 (6 bases). V shed 0 bases and J shed 2 bases, with 19 bases lying between them. This CDR3 comprises 18 residues. The germline CDR1 and CDR2 sequences are LNHNV and YYDKDF (reference sequence). CDR3 DNA sequence: TGTGCCACCAGCAGAGAATATTATGCCGACAGGCCACAAGAGACCCAGTACTTC. This translates into CATSREYYADRPQETQYF.

The chain joins TRBV6-2 or TRBV6-3 to TRBJ1-4, with no clear D. V lost 2 bases to trimming and J lost 6 bases, with 16 bases between them. Germline CDR1 is MNHEY and CDR2 is SVGEGT. CDR3 size: 16 residues. CDR3 in DNA: TGTGCCAGCAGTTACCCCCAGCGGAAACCAGATGAAAAACTGTTTTTT. Amino acids: CASSYPQRKPDEKLFF.

This clonotype was seen only a few times. V and J are TRBV15 and TRBJ2-7; D gene unclear. CDR1 is LNHNV, CDR2 YYDKDF, per germline (reference sequence). CDR3 length: 14 residues. V was cut by 2 bases and J by 0 bases, with 8 bases left in between. As DNA, the CDR3 is TGTGCCACCAGCAGACCGGGCAGCTCCTACGAGCAGTACTTC. This codes for CATSRPGSSYEQYF.

At least ten counts were recorded for this clonotype. The chain combines TRBV30 with TRBJ1-1; D is unresolved. Germline assignment: CDR1 GTSNPN and CDR2 SVGIG (reference sequence). Trimming cost V 2 bases and J 7 bases, with 5 bases left between them. The CDR3 is 10 residues long. The CDR3 nucleotides read TGTGCCTGGAGTCGCCTTGAAGCTTTCTTT. It codes for CAWSRLEAFF.

This clonotype was found many times. V usage is TRBV5-6 and J usage is TRBJ2-2; tentative D call: TRBD2 (6 bases). Trimming took off 7 bases at V and 6 bases at J, with 10 bases between the two ends. Germline V gene sequence: CDR1 SGHDT, CDR2 YYEEEE. This CDR3 has 12 amino acids. Written as DNA, the CDR3 is TGTGCCAGCCATACGGGGGCCGGGGAGCTGTTTTTT. Its protein product is CASHTGAGELFF.

V gene TRBV7-9 combines with J gene TRBJ2-1; D uncertain. CDR3 size: 13 residues. CDR1 and CDR2 (germline): SEHNR, FQNEAQ (reference sequence). The germline V and J ends were trimmed by 2 bases and 4 bases, with 6 bases remaining between them. In nucleotides, the CDR3 is TGTGCCAGCAGCTTAACTACTTACAATGAGCAGTTCTTC. It codes for CASSLTTYNEQFF. Complete variable domain (other parts from reference TRBV7-9 and TRBJ2-1): DTGVSQNPRHKITKRGQNVTFRCDPISEHNRLYWYRQTLGQGPEFLTYFQNEAQLEKSRLLSDRFSAERPKGSFSTLEIQRTEQGDSAMYLCASSLTTYNEQFFGPGTRLTVL.

This clonotype was detected a few times. The genes are TRBV2 and TRBJ2-3; D not certain. Germline CDR1 reads SNHLY; CDR2 reads FYNNEI. Trimming shortened V by 4 bases and J by 1 base, and 9 bases separated the two germline ends. The CDR3 runs to 14 residues. CDR3 amino acids: CASSGAQRTDTQYF. CDR3 coding DNA: TGTGCCAGCAGTGGGGCCCAACGCACAGATACGCAGTATTTT.